These T cell receptor beta chains were read from a single sample in a study of cytomegalovirus exposure and HLA in healthy donors. Clones were read by immunoSEQ multiplex PCR, and TCRdb kept only the in-frame ones, dropping some. Among about 160,000 clones, approximately 87% were seen once, and the ten largest hold 4.5% to 7%. Input material: PBMCs. The receptors come from a woman aged 25 to 39 in good health and CMV-seronegative. Each CDR3 is given with its conserved first and last residue. The order of the fields is CDR3 protein, CDR3 DNA, V gene, clone size, D gene, J gene. A D gene is named only where the DNA matches it firmly. Some rows mark clone size as missing; the rest say once, few, many or name a class of expanded clone.

CDR3: CSVVQTGGNEKLFF
DNA: TGCAGCGTAGTTCAGACAGGGGGCAATGAAAAACTGTTTTTT
V: TRBV29-1
size: .
D: TRBD1
J: TRBJ1-4

CDR3: CATSSEKTEIYQETQYF
DNA: TGTGCCACCAGCAGCGAAAAGACAGAGATCTACCAAGAGACCCAGTACTTC
V: TRBV15
size: many
D: .
J: TRBJ2-5

CDR3: CASSRSFENEQFF
DNA: TGCGCCAGCAGCCGAAGCTTCGAAAATGAGCAGTTCTTC
V: TRBV4-1
size: .
D: .
J: TRBJ2-1

CDR3: CASSQVSQGAGYTF
DNA: TGCGCCAGCAGCCAAGTATCGCAGGGTGCTGGCTACACCTTC
V: TRBV4-1
size: .
D: .
J: TRBJ1-2

CDR3: CASSEGGPRETQYF
DNA: TGTGCCAGCAGCGAGGGGGGACCGAGGGAGACCCAGTACTTC
V: TRBV5-4
size: .
D: .
J: TRBJ2-5

CDR3: CASSLTGSNQPQHF
DNA: TGCGCCAGCAGCTTAACAGGGAGCAATCAGCCCCAGCATTTT
V: TRBV5-1
size: .
D: .
J: TRBJ1-5

CDR3: CASSVIADGPQHF
DNA: TGTGCCAGCAGCGTAATAGCGGATGGGCCCCAGCATTTT
V: TRBV9
size: .
D: .
J: TRBJ1-5

CDR3: CASSLLRFQPQHF
DNA: TGTGCCAGCAGCTTACTCCGGTTTCAGCCCCAGCATTTT
V: TRBV7-8
size: .
D: .
J: TRBJ1-5

CDR3: CASRGRQGSFLANEKLFF
DNA: TGTGCCAGCAGGGGACGACAGGGATCTTTTTTAGCTAATGAAAAACTGTTTTTT
V: TRBV2
size: .
D: TRBD1
J: TRBJ1-4

CDR3: CASSPGRVGGEQFF
DNA: TGTGCCAGCAGTCCTGGGAGGGTCGGAGGGGAGCAGTTCTTC
V: TRBV27
size: .
D: TRBD2
J: TRBJ2-1

CDR3: CASRGSDGSTDLNYGYTF
DNA: TGTGCCAGCAGGGGCTCGGACGGATCGACAGACCTTAACTATGGCTACACCTTC
V: TRBV5-4
size: .
D: .
J: TRBJ1-2

CDR3: CASSEVREEGYSNQPQHF
DNA: TGCGCCAGCAGTGAGGTTAGGGAGGAGGGGTATAGCAATCAGCCCCAGCATTTT
V: TRBV10-1
size: .
D: .
J: TRBJ1-5

CDR3: CASSRFPGTGGGGGSYEQYF
DNA: TGTGCCAGCAGCCGTTTCCCCGGGACAGGGGGAGGGGGGGGCTCCTACGAGCAGTACTTC
V: TRBV27
size: .
D: TRBD1
J: TRBJ2-7

CDR3: CASSPGTAYEQYF
DNA: TGCGCCAGCAGCCCCGGGACAGCCTACGAGCAGTACTTC
V: TRBV5-1
size: .
D: TRBD1
J: TRBJ2-7

CDR3: CASTQGGSGRSETQYF
DNA: TGTGCCAGCACCCAAGGGGGTAGCGGGAGATCAGAGACCCAGTACTTC
V: TRBV5-4
size: .
D: TRBD2
J: TRBJ2-5

CDR3: CASSKGLAGAQETQYF
DNA: TGTGCCAGCAGCAAGGGACTAGCGGGGGCCCAAGAGACCCAGTACTTC
V: TRBV7-8
size: .
D: TRBD2
J: TRBJ2-5

CDR3: CASSQGGSGSSYEQYF
DNA: TGTGCCAGCAGCCAAGGGGGTAGCGGGAGCTCCTACGAGCAGTACTTC
V: TRBV7-3
size: .
D: TRBD2
J: TRBJ2-7